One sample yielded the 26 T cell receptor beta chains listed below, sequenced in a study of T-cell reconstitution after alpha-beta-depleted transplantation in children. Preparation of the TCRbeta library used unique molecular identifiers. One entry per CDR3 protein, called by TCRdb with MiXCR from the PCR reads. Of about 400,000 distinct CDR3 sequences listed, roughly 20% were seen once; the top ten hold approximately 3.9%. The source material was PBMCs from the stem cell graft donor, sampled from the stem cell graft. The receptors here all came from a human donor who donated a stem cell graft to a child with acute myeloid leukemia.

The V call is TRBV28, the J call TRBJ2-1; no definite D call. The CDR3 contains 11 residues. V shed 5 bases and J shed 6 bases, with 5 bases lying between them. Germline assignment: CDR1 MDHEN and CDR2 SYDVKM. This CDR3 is CASSRVNEQFF. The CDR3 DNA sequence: TGTGCCAGCAGTCGAGTCAATGAGCAGTTCTTC.

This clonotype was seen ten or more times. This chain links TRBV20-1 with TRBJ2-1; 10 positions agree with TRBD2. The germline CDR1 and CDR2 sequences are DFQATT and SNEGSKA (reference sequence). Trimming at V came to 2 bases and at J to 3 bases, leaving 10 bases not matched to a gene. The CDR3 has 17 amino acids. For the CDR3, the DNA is TGCAGTGCTAGATCATCTTTTGGGACTAGCGTCTACAATGAGCAGTTCTTC. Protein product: CSARSSFGTSVYNEQFF.

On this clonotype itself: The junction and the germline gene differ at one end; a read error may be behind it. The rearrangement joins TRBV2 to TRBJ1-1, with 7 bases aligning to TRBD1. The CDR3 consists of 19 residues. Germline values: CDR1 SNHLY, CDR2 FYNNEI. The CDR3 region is CTSSPRRWGQSDSNTEAFF. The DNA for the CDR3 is TGTACCAGCAGTCCACGTCGTTGGGGACAGAGTGATTCGAACACTGAAGCTTTCTTT.

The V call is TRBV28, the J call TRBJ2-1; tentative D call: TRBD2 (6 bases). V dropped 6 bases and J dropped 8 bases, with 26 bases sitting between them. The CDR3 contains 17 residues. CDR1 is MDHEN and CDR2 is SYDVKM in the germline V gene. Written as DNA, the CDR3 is TGTGCCAGCAGGCCTCGACTAGTCGATTACCCAAAACATGAGCAGTTCTTC. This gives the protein CASRPRLVDYPKHEQFF.

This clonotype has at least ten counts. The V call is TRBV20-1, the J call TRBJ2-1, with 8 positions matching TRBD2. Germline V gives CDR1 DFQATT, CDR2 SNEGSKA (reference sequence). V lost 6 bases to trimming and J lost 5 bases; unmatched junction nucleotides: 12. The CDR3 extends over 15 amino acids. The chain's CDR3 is CSAERAGVSNNEQFF. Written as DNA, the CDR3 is TGCAGTGCCGAACGAGCGGGAGTGAGTAACAATGAGCAGTTCTTC.

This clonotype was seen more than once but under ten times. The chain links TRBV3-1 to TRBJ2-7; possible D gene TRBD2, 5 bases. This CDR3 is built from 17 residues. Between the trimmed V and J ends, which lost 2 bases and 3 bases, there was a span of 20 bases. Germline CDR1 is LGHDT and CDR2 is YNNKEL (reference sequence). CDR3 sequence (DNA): TGTGCCAGCAGCCAAAGCCGGCTAAGAGAACGGGGCTACGAGCAGTACTTC. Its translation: CASSQSRLRERGYEQYF.

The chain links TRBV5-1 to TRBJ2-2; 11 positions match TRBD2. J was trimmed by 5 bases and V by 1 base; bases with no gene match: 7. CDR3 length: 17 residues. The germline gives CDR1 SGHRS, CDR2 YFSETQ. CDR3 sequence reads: CASSLRLLAGGTGELFF. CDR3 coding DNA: TGCGCCAGCAGCTTGAGGCTTCTAGCGGGAGGAACCGGGGAGCTGTTTTTT.

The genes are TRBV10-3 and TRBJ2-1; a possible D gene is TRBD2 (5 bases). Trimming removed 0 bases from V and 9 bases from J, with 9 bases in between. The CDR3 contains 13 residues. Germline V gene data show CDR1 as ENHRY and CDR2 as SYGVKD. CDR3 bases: TGTGCCATCAGTGAGTCGAGGGTGGGTGAGCAGTTCTTC. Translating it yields CAISESRVGEQFF.

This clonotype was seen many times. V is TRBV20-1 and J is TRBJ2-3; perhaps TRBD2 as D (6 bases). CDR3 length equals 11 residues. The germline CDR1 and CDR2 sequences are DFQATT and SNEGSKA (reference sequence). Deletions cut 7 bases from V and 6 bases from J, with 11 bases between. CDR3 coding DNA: TGCAGTGGGGCCGGAGGGGATACGCAGTATTTT. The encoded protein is CSGAGGDTQYF.

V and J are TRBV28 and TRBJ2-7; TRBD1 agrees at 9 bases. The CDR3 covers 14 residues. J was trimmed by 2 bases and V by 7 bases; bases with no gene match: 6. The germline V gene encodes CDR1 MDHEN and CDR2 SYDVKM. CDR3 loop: CASILGTGPYEQYF. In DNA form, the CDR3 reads TGTGCCAGCATCCTTGGGACAGGGCCCTACGAGCAGTACTTC.

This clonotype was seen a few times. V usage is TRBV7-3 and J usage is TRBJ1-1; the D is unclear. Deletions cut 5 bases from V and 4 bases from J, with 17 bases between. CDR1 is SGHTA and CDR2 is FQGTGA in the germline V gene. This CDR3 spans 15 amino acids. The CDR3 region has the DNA TGTGCCAGCAGCCTATTGGCCGGTCCTGGCACTGAAGCTTTCTTT. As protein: CASSLLAGPGTEAFF.

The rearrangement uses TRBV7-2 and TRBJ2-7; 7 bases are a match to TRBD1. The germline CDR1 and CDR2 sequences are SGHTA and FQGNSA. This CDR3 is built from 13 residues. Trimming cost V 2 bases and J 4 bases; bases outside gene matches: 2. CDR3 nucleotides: TGTGCCAGCAGCTTAACAGGGGATTACGAGCAGTACTTC. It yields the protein CASSLTGDYEQYF.

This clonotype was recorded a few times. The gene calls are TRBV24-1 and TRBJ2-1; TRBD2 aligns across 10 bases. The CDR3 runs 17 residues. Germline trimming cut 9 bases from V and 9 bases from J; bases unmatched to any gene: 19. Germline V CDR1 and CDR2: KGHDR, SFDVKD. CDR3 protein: CATSDPKRGLAAGEQFF. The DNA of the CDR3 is TGTGCCACCTCCGACCCAAAAAGAGGACTAGCGGCGGGTGAGCAGTTCTTC.

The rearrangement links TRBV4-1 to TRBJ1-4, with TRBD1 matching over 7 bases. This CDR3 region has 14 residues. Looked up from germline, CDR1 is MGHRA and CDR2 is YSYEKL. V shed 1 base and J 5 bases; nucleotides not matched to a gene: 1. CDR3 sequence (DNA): TGCGCCAGCAGCCAAGGAGGGGGCAATGAAAAACTGTTTTTT. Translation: CASSQGGGNEKLFF.

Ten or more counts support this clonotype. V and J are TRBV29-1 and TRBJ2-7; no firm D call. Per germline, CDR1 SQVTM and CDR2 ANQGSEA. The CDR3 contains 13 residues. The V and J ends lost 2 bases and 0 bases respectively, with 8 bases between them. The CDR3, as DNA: TGCAGCGTTGAAAGTAGGAGCTCCTACGAGCAGTACTTC. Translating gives CSVESRSSYEQYF.

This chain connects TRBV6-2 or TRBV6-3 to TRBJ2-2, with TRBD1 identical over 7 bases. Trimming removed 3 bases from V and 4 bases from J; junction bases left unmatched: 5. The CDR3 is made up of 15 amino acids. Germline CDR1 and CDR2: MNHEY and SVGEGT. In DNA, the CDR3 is TGTGCCAGCAGTTATCGACAGGGTGGCACCGGGGAGCTGTTTTTT. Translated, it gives CASSYRQGGTGELFF.

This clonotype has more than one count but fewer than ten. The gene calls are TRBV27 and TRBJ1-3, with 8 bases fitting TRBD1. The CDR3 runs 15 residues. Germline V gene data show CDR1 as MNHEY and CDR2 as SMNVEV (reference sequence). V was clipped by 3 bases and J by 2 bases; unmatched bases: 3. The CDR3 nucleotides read TGTGCCAGCAGTTTCTCGACAGGGGCTGGAAACACCATATATTTT. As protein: CASSFSTGAGNTIYF.

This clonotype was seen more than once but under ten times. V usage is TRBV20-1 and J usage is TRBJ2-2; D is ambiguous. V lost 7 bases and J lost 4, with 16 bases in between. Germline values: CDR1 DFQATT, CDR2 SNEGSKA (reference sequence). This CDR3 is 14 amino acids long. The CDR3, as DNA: TGCAGTGTCAAGAGGAGTACGAGCACCGGGGAGCTGTTTTTT. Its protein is CSVKRSTSTGELFF.

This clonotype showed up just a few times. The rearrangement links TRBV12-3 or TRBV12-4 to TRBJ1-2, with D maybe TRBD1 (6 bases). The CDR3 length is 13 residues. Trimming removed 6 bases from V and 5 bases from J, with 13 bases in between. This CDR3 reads CASRIGQPYGYTF. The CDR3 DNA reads TGTGCCAGCAGGATAGGACAGCCGTATGGCTACACCTTC.

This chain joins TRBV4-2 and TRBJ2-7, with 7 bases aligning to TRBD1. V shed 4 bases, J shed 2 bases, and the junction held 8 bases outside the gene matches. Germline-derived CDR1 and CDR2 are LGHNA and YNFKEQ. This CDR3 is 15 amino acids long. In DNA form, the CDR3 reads TGTGCCAGCAGCCGAGACCGACAGGGAACCTACGAGCAGTACTTC. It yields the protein CASSRDRQGTYEQYF.

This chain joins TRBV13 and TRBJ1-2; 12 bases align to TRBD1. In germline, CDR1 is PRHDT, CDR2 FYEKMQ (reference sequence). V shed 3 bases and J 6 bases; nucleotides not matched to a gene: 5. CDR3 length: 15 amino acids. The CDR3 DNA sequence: TGTGCCAGCAGCTTCGGGACAGGGGGCGTAGATGGCTACACCTTC. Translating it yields CASSFGTGGVDGYTF.

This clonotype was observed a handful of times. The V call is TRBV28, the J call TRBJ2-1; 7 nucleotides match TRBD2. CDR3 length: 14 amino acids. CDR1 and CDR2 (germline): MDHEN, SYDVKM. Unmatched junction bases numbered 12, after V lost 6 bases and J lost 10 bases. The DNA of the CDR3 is TGTGCCAGCAGCCCTGGGGGAGGGCCATGGGAGCAGTTCTTC. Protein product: CASSPGGGPWEQFF.

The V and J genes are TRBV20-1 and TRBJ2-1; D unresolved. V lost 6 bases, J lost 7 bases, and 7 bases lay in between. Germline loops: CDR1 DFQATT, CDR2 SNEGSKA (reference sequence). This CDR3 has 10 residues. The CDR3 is CSARRNEQFF. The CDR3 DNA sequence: TGCAGTGCCAGACGGAATGAGCAGTTCTTC.

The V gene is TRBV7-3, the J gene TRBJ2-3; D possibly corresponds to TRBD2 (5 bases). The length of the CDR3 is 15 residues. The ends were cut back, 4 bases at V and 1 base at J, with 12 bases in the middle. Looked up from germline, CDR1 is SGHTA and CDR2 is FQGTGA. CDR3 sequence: CASSSGKLRTDTQYF. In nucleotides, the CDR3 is TGTGCCAGCAGCTCCGGGAAACTACGCACAGATACGCAGTATTTT.

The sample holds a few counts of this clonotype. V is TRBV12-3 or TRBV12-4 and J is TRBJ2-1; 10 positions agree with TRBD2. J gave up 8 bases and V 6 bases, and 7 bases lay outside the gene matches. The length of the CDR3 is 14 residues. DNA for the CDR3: TGTGCCAGCAGGCAAGGACTAGCGGTCGATGAGCAGTTCTTC. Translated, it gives CASRQGLAVDEQFF.

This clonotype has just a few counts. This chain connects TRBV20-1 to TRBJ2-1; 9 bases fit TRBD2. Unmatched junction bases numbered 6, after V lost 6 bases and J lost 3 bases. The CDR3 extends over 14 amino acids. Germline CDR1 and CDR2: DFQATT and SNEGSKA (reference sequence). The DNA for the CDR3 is TGCAGTGCCCCCCAAGCGGGAGGCTACAATGAGCAGTTCTTC. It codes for CSAPQAGGYNEQFF.